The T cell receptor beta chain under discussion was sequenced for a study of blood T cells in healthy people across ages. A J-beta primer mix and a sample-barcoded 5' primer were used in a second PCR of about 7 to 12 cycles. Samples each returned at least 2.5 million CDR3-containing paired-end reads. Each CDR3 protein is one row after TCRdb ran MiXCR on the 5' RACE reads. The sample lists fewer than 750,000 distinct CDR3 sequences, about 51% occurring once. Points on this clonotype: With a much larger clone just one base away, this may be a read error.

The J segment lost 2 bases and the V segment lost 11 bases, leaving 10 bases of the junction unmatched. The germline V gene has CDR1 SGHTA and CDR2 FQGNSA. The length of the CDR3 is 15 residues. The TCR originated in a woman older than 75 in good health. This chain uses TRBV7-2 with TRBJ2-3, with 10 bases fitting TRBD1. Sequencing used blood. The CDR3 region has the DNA TGTGCCGGCACCCGACAGGGGGCCTACACAGATACGCAGTATTTT. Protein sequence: CAGTRQGAYTDTQYF.